The TCR beta chain under discussion was sequenced for a study of blood T cells in healthy people across ages. Through a sample-barcoded 5' primer and a J-beta primer mix, a second PCR was run for about 6 to 11 cycles. TCRdb reanalysed the 5' RACE reads using MiXCR and keeps one entry per CDR3 protein. In the table there are 600,000 to 650,000 distinct CDR3 sequences, roughly 50% of which are singletons. Study-level findings and limits: The authors considered diversity estimates from one million T cells to be underestimates.

From germline, CDR1 is MDHEN and CDR2 SYDVKM. The CDR3 is made up of 14 amino acids. Trimming at V came to 5 bases and at J to 2 bases, leaving 5 bases not matched to a gene. Per sample, a minimum of 6 million PBMCs were isolated. In regard to this clonotype: Its matching antigen is unknown.

This chain connects TRBV28 to TRBJ2-7, with TRBD2 identical over 8 bases. What was sequenced was blood. This receptor was taken from a man aged 60 to 69 in good health. CDR3 region: CASSPGLGAYEQYF. CDR3 nucleotides: TGTGCCAGCAGTCCGGGACTAGGAGCCTACGAGCAGTACTTC.